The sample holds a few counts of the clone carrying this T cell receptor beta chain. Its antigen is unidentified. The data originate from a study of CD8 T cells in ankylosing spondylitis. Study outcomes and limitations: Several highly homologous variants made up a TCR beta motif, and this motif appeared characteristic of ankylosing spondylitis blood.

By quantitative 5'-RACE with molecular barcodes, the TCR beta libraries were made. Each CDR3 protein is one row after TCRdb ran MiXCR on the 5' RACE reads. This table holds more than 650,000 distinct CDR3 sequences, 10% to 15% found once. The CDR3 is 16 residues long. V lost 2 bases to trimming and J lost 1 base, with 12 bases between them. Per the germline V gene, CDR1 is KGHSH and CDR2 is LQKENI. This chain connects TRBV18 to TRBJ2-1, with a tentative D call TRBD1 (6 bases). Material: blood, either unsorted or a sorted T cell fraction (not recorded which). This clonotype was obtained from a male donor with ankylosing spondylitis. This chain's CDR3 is CASSPIRTASYNEQFF. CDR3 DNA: TGTGCCAGCTCACCAATACGGACAGCTTCCTACAATGAGCAGTTCTTC.